This T cell receptor beta chain was profiled in a study of cytomegalovirus exposure and HLA in healthy donors. In the study overall: A data release that came early held around 85 million unique TCRs from HLA-typed donors.

Amplification used 60 Vbeta primers and 13 Jbeta primers. Profiling relied on immunoSEQ multiplex PCR, and the TCRdb table lists in-frame clones only, not all of them. Of 100,000 to 150,000 clones in the sample, 65% to 80% are singletons; the top ten hold roughly 3.5%. Germline CDR1 reads SGHTA; CDR2 reads FQGNSA. V lost 5 bases, J lost 5 bases, and 4 bases stayed unmatched. The CDR3 is 14 amino acids. Study outcomes and limitations: Most TCR sequences proved rare, with some public TCRs found in many donors. There were some V segments, including TRBV6-2 and TRBV6-3, excluded as indistinguishable.

Worth noting for this clone: Its antigen is still unknown.

Material for sequencing was PBMCs. The genes are TRBV7-2 and TRBJ1-5; 9 bases line up with TRBD1. The sequence came from a human donor in good health. The CDR3 nucleotides read TGTGCCAGCAGCCCCACAGGGGGCGATCAGCCCCAGCATTTT. Protein: CASSPTGGDQPQHF.